These 2 T cell receptor beta chains share one sample of origin, sequenced in a study of blood T cell repertoires in COVID-19. Generated by immunoSEQ multiplex PCR, the TCRdb table keeps only in-frame clones and is missing some. The table shows 200,000 to 250,000 clones, with 88% occurring only once. The sample comprised PBMCs or T cells enriched from blood (not recorded which). Every receptor here comes from a woman aged 30 to 39 who had recovered from COVID-19.

Written as DNA, the CDR3 is TGTGCGGGTGGGACTACCACCTACGAGCAGTACTTC. Its translation: CAGGTTTYEQYF. V and J are TRBV6-5 and TRBJ2-7, with 7 bases identical to TRBD2. Germline CDR1 MNHEY, CDR2 SVGAGI. This CDR3 is 12 amino acids long.

V gene TRBV12-3 or TRBV12-4 combines with J gene TRBJ2-1, with 10 nucleotides matching TRBD1. The CDR3 runs to 11 residues. The ends lost 6 bases at V and 15 bases at J; junction bases unmatched: 5. CDR3 loop: CASRAGTGVFF. DNA for the CDR3: TGTGCCAGCAGGGCCGGGACAGGGGTGTTCTTC.